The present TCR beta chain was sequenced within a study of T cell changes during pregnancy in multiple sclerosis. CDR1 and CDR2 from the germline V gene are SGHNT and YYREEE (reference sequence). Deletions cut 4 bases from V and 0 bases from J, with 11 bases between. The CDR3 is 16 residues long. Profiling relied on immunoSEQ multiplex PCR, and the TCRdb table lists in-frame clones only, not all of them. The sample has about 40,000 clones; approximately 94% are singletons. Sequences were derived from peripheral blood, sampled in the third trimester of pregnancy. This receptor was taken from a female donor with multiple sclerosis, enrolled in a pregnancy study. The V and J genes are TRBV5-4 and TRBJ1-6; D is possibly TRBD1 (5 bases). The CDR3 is CASSGGGSSYNSPLHF. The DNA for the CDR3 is TGTGCCAGCAGCGGGGGAGGCAGCTCCTATAATTCACCCCTCCACTTT.